This entry lists 28 T cell receptor beta chains sequenced from one sample in a study of T cell responses to AZD1222 COVID-19 vaccine. The assay was immunoSEQ multiplex PCR, and TCRdb's table has in-frame clones only and misses some. The sample lists 150,000 to 180,000 clones, around nine tenths seen once, with 15% to 20% in the top ten. The sample consisted of peripheral blood, taken on day 0 of AZD1222 vaccination. These receptors were obtained from an adult in good health.

J is TRBJ1-1 and V is TRBV7-2, with a tentative D call TRBD1 (5 bases). Trimming stripped 2 bases from V and 2 bases from J, with 12 bases between. CDR3 length: 15 amino acids. Germline CDR1 SGHTA, CDR2 FQGNSA. The CDR3 DNA sequence: TGTGCCAGCAGCTTAATGGGGGTAGGAAACACTGAAGCTTTCTTT. Translating gives CASSLMGVGNTEAFF.

The chain couples TRBV4-3 to TRBJ2-7; D is possibly TRBD2 (6 bases). The CDR3 has 13 residues. Per germline, CDR1 LGHNA and CDR2 YSLEER. Trimming removed 1 base at V and 4 bases at J, with 8 bases between. The CDR3 loop is CASSQGGGYEQYF. DNA of the CDR3: TGCGCCAGCAGCCAAGGTGGGGGGTACGAGCAGTACTTC.

This sequence joins TRBV5-1 and TRBJ1-6; 9 bases match TRBD1. Germline loops: CDR1 SGHRS, CDR2 YFSETQ. CDR3 size: 15 residues. Germline trimming cut 4 bases from V and 14 bases from J; bases unmatched to any gene: 13. CDR3 amino acids: CASSTGQGDRMSLHF. As DNA, the CDR3 is TGCGCCAGCAGCACGGGACAGGGAGACCGTATGTCCCTCCACTTT.

This chain uses TRBV3-1 (or the pseudogene TRBV3-2) with TRBJ1-2; D gene unclear. The CDR3 is made up of 13 amino acids. Germline-derived CDR1 and CDR2 are LGHDT and YNNKEL (reference sequence). V was clipped by 1 base and J by 8 bases, with 11 bases between them. The CDR3 loop reads CASSQVLGEGYTF. CDR3 bases: TGTGCCAGCAGCCAAGTACTGGGAGAGGGCTACACCTTC.

This chain uses TRBV11-2 with TRBJ1-1; D unresolved. The V gene lost 2 bases and the J gene lost 6 bases, with 13 bases spanning the gap. The CDR3 length is 14 residues. Germline V lookup: CDR1 SGHAT, CDR2 FQNNGV. In DNA form, the CDR3 reads TGTGCCAGCAGCTTATGGGAGGGAAGGGCTGAAGCTTTCTTT. As protein: CASSLWEGRAEAFF.

V gene TRBV18 combines with J gene TRBJ1-4; perhaps TRBD1 as D (6 bases). This CDR3 contains 15 residues. Between the trimmed V and J ends, which lost 1 base and 8 bases, there was a span of 14 bases. In germline, CDR1 is KGHSH, CDR2 LQKENI. CDR3 in DNA: TGTGCCAGCTCACCACAGGGCAGGGGAGGCGAAAAACTGTTTTTT. Translated: CASSPQGRGGEKLFF. Using reference TRBV18 and TRBJ1-4 for the parts outside the CDR3, the full variable domain is NAGVMQNPRHLVRRRGQEARLRCSPMKGHSHVYWYRQLPEEGLKFMVYLQKENIIDESGMPKERFSAEFPKEGPSILRIQQVVRGDSAAYFCASSPQGRGGEKLFFGSGTQLSVL.

V usage is TRBV30 and J usage is TRBJ1-5; D is uncertain. The V end lost 0 bases, the J end lost 3 bases, and 6 bases lay between the germline ends. CDR3 length: 13 residues. Germline V CDR1 and CDR2: GTSNPN, SVGIG (reference sequence). The CDR3 loop is CAWSVDDNQPQHF. The DNA for the CDR3 is TGTGCCTGGAGTGTAGATGACAATCAGCCCCAGCATTTT.

The gene calls are TRBV11-3 and TRBJ1-1; D call uncertain. The ends were cut back, 5 bases at V and 0 bases at J, with 7 bases in the middle. Germline V CDR1 and CDR2: SGHNT, YENEEA. This CDR3 has 13 amino acids. The CDR3 loop is CASSGWMNTEAFF. The CDR3 DNA follows: TGTGCCAGCAGCGGGTGGATGAACACTGAAGCTTTCTTT.

This clone showed up just once. The chain links TRBV28 to TRBJ1-1; maybe TRBD1 (5 bases). Trimming removed 11 bases at V and 1 base at J, with 14 bases between. This CDR3 contains 13 residues. Germline CDR1 and CDR2: MDHEN and SYDVKM. In DNA form, the CDR3 reads TGTGCCGCCCAGAGGGACGCGAACACTGAAGCTTTCTTT. Translation gives CAAQRDANTEAFF.

The DNA of the CDR3 is TGTGCCAGCAGCTTTCGGGGGGATGAGCAGTTCTTC. Its translation is CASSFRGDEQFF. The chain links TRBV11-2 to TRBJ2-1; 7 positions agree with TRBD2. V shed 3 bases, J shed 8 bases, and the junction held 1 base outside the gene matches. Germline CDR1 reads SGHAT; CDR2 reads FQNNGV. CDR3 length equals 12 residues.

For the CDR3, the DNA is TGTGCCAGCAGCTTAGGAGGGGCAGGACAAGCCGGGCAGTTCTTC. This sequence encodes CASSLGGAGQAGQFF. The chain has TRBV7-2 and TRBJ2-1, with D possibly called TRBD1 or TRBD2 (5 bases each). V lost 1 base and J 12 bases, leaving 19 bases between the germline ends. The CDR3 runs to 15 residues. The germline V gene has CDR1 SGHTA and CDR2 FQGNSA.

The rearrangement uses TRBV6-5 and TRBJ2-7, with D perhaps being TRBD1 or TRBD2 (5 bases each). There are 12 residues in the CDR3. Germline V gene sequence: CDR1 MNHEY, CDR2 SVGAGI. V lost 7 bases, J lost 2 bases, and 9 bases lay in between. The CDR3 region has the DNA TGTGCCAGCAAGGGGACGGCCTACGAGCAGTACTTC. Amino acid sequence: CASKGTAYEQYF.

The chain recombines TRBV28 with TRBJ1-1; no clear D. The CDR3 has 11 residues. Germline V gives CDR1 MDHEN, CDR2 SYDVKM. V dropped 6 bases and J dropped 8 bases, with 10 bases sitting between them. The DNA of the CDR3 is TGTGCCAGCAGCCCTACCATGGAAGCTTTCTTT. It codes for CASSPTMEAFF.

This clone was picked up one time. This chain links TRBV3-1 (or the pseudogene TRBV3-2) with TRBJ2-1; 11 nucleotides agree with TRBD2. CDR1 and CDR2 from the germline V gene are LGHDT and YNNKEL (reference sequence). The CDR3 contains 17 residues. Trimming removed 5 bases from V and 5 bases from J; junction bases left unmatched: 11. CDR3 bases: TGTGCCAGCAGCATAGTAGCGGGGGGGCCGAGGAACAATGAGCAGTTCTTC. Translation: CASSIVAGGPRNNEQFF.

The rearrangement uses TRBV7-9 and TRBJ1-4, with D maybe TRBD1 (6 bases). The CDR3 extends over 15 amino acids. Germline V lookup: CDR1 SEHNR, CDR2 FQNEAQ (reference sequence). V was pared by 3 bases and J by 4 bases, with 12 bases between. DNA of the CDR3: TGTGCCAGCAGCTTCGTACAGGGAGGTAATGAAAAACTGTTTTTT. Protein product: CASSFVQGGNEKLFF.

The rearrangement uses TRBV15 and TRBJ2-7; D is undetermined. Germline assignment: CDR1 LNHNV and CDR2 YYDKDF (reference sequence). The CDR3 has 13 amino acids. V was clipped by 3 bases and J by 2 bases, with 8 bases between them. The CDR3 region has the DNA TGTGCCACCAGCAGTAGATCACCCTACGAGCAGTACTTC. It encodes CATSSRSPYEQYF.

The chain combines TRBV5-1 with TRBJ1-1; D call uncertain. Per the germline V gene, CDR1 is SGHRS and CDR2 is YFSETQ. V lost 3 bases to trimming and J lost 2 bases, with 8 bases between them. This CDR3 region has 13 residues. The CDR3 coding sequence is TGCGCCAGCAGCTCGGTAATTAACACTGAAGCTTTCTTT. Translated: CASSSVINTEAFF.

The V and J genes are TRBV5-1 and TRBJ2-6; 12 positions match TRBD1. With 3 bases clipped from V and 1 base from J, the junction kept 11 bases outside the gene matches. Looked up from germline, CDR1 is SGHRS and CDR2 is YFSETQ. This CDR3 has 20 amino acids. The CDR3, as DNA: TGCGCCAGCAGCTCGACTAGGCCGGGACAGGGGGCTTCTGGGGCCAACGTCCTGACTTTC. This sequence encodes CASSSTRPGQGASGANVLTF. Variable domain in full (rest from reference TRBV5-1 and TRBJ2-6): KAGVTQTPRYLIKTRGQQVTLSCSPISGHRSVSWYQQTPGQGLQFLFEYFSETQRNKGNFPGRFSGRQFSNSRSEMNVSTLELGDSALYLCASSSTRPGQGASGANVLTFGAGSRLTVL.

This clone was counted at least ten times. Other DNA sequences of this sample code for an identical CDR3. The genes are TRBV7-8 and TRBJ1-3, with D perhaps TRBD1 (6 bases). Deletions cut 3 bases from V and 0 bases from J, with 9 bases between. This CDR3 is 15 amino acids long. CDR1 and CDR2 (germline): SGHVS, FQNEAQ. The DNA of the CDR3 is TGTGCCAGCAGCTTGGGGACACCCTCTGGAAACACCATATATTTT. This encodes CASSLGTPSGNTIYF.

The rearrangement links TRBV3-1 (or the pseudogene TRBV3-2) to TRBJ2-3; D remains unclear. Germline CDR1 LGHDT, CDR2 YNNKEL (reference sequence). V shed 9 bases and J shed 8 bases, with 15 bases lying between them. The CDR3 has 12 residues. The CDR3 sequence is CASEPRPGTQYF. The CDR3 nucleotides read TGTGCCAGTGAGCCCCGCCCGGGTACGCAGTATTTT.

The J gene is TRBJ1-1, the V gene TRBV19; the D is unclear. The germline V and J ends were trimmed by 4 bases and 0 bases, with 9 bases remaining between them. CDR3 length equals 14 residues. Germline V gene data show CDR1 as LNHDA and CDR2 as SQIVND (reference sequence). The CDR3, as DNA: TGTGCCAGTAGTAAGGTCACAATGAACACTGAAGCTTTCTTT. Protein sequence: CASSKVTMNTEAFF. Full variable domain (missing parts from reference TRBV19 and TRBJ1-1): DGGITQSPKYLFRKEGQNVTLSCEQNLNHDAMYWYRQDPGQGLRLIYYSQIVNDFQKGDIAEGYSVSREKKESFPLTVTSAQKNPTAFYLCASSKVTMNTEAFFGQGTRLTVV.

J is TRBJ1-4 and V is TRBV13; D may be TRBD1 (5 bases). The ends were cut back, 4 bases at V and 5 bases at J, with 17 bases in the middle. This CDR3 comprises 16 residues. Germline V CDR1 and CDR2: PRHDT, FYEKMQ (reference sequence). The CDR3 nucleotides are TGTGCCAGCAGCTATGGACCGGGACCGGGGAATGAAAAACTGTTTTTT. Protein sequence: CASSYGPGPGNEKLFF. Based on the CDR3 plus reference TRBV13 and TRBJ1-4, the full variable domain is AAGVIQSPRHLIKEKRETATLKCYPIPRHDTVYWYQQGPGQDPQFLISFYEKMQSDKGSIPDRFSAQQFSDYHSELNMSSLELGDSALYFCASSYGPGPGNEKLFFGSGTQLSVL.

Only a few counts were recorded for this clone. This chain uses TRBV7-3 with TRBJ1-6; unclear D gene. The CDR3 consists of 15 residues. The V gene's germline CDR1 is SGHTA and CDR2 FQGTGA. V lost 5 bases and J 7 bases, leaving 15 bases between the germline ends. The CDR3 region has the DNA TGTGCCAGCAGCGCATTAGGTGTAGAGAATTCACCCCTCCACTTT. Translated, it gives CASSALGVENSPLHF. The full variable domain, with the rest looked up from reference TRBV7-3 and TRBJ1-6, is GAGVSQTPSNKVTEKGKYVELRCDPISGHTALYWYRQSLGQGPEFLIYFQGTGAADDSGLPNDRFFAVRPEGSVSTLKIQRTERGDSAVYLCASSALGVENSPLHFGNGTRLTVT.

This chain uses TRBV28 with TRBJ1-4; possible D gene TRBD1, 5 bases. CDR1 and CDR2 (germline): MDHEN, SYDVKM. The CDR3 runs to 15 residues. Trimming cost V 1 base and J 8 bases, with 14 bases left between them. CDR3 in amino acids: CASSLSGRIKEKLFF. Here the CDR3 DNA reads TGTGCCAGCAGTTTATCGGGGCGAATTAAGGAAAAACTGTTTTTT.

This clone has only one observation. This chain joins TRBV24-1 and TRBJ2-3; D is unresolved. The CDR3 extends over 14 amino acids. Deletions cut 7 bases from V and 0 bases from J, with 10 bases between. Germline CDR1 is KGHDR and CDR2 is SFDVKD. CDR3 residues: CATRGLDSTDTQYF. The DNA for the CDR3 is TGTGCCACCAGGGGCCTGGATAGCACAGATACGCAGTATTTT.

The V gene is TRBV6-2 or TRBV6-3, the J gene TRBJ1-1; D may be TRBD1 (5 bases). V was cut by 5 bases and J by 1 base, with 11 bases left in between. Germline CDR1 and CDR2: MNHEY and SVGEGT. The CDR3 sequence is 14 residues long. The CDR3: CASSTPGRNTEAFF. Written as DNA, the CDR3 is TGTGCCAGCAGTACTCCGGGACGGAACACTGAAGCTTTCTTT.

CDR3 region: CASTARQGVDGYTF. CDR3 coding DNA: TGTGCCAGTACCGCTAGACAGGGGGTGGATGGCTACACCTTC. This chain links TRBV19 with TRBJ1-2, with TRBD1 matching 9 bases. Germline CDR1 LNHDA, CDR2 SQIVND (reference sequence). CDR3 size: 14 residues. With 7 bases clipped from V and 6 bases from J, the junction kept 9 bases outside the gene matches.

The DNA of the CDR3 is TGTGCCAGCAGCTTGGAGGCGGGGGGTGGCTACACCTTC. It translates to CASSLEAGGGYTF. The rearrangement links TRBV5-5 to TRBJ1-2; weak D call: TRBD1 (5 bases). Trimming stripped 0 bases from V and 7 bases from J, with 10 bases between. Germline assignment: CDR1 SGHKS and CDR2 YYEKEE (reference sequence). The CDR3 is made up of 13 amino acids.